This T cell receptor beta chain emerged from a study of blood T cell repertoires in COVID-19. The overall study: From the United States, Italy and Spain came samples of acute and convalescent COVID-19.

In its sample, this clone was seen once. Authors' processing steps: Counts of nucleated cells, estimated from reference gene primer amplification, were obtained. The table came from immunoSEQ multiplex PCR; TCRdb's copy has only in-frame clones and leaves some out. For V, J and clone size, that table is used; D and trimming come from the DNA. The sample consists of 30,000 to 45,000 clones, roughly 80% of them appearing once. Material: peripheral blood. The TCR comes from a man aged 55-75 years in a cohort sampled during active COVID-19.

This CDR3 reads CATSRDSFGQPQHF. The CDR3 nucleotides read TGTGCCACCAGCAGAGACAGCTTCGGGCAGCCCCAGCATTTT. The V and J genes are TRBV15 and TRBJ1-5; unclear D gene. Germline loops: CDR1 LNHNV, CDR2 YYDKDF (reference sequence). Trimming pared 0 bases from V and 7 bases from J, leaving 10 bases between. CDR3 length: 14 amino acids.